The 21 T cell receptor beta chains in this list originate from one sample, sequenced in a study of blood T cell repertoires in COVID-19. Sequencing was performed with immunoSEQ multiplex PCR; in TCRdb, only in-frame clones are kept and a portion is missing. The profile shows tens of thousands of clones, roughly 90% of them singletons. Source material: peripheral blood. The source is a man aged 35-49 years with COVID-19, enrolled during active disease.

This sequence joins TRBV7-9 and TRBJ2-1, with TRBD2 identical over 9 bases. This CDR3 is 16 amino acids long. The V segment lost 5 bases and the J segment 9 bases; nucleotides outside the gene matches: 14. Per the germline V gene, CDR1 is SEHNR and CDR2 is FQNEAQ (reference sequence). The CDR3 loop reads CASSRLLAGDRFEQFF. CDR3 coding DNA: TGTGCCAGCAGCCGTCTGTTAGCGGGAGATAGGTTTGAGCAGTTCTTC.

V is TRBV14 and J is TRBJ2-1, with D maybe TRBD2 (5 bases). Trimming left V 3 bases short and J 0 bases short, with 21 bases between. Germline CDR1 is SGHDN and CDR2 is FVKESK. The CDR3 has 19 amino acids. The CDR3 loop is CASSHHGVGEPGSYNEQFF. For the CDR3, the DNA is TGTGCCAGCAGCCATCATGGGGTCGGGGAGCCGGGCTCCTACAATGAGCAGTTCTTC.

The V gene is TRBV6-6, the J gene TRBJ2-7, with D tentatively TRBD1 (6 bases). V dropped 6 bases and J dropped 5 bases, with 14 bases sitting between them. Germline-derived CDR1 and CDR2 are MNHNY and SVGAGI (reference sequence). This CDR3 has 13 amino acids. As DNA, the CDR3 is TGTGCCAGCAGGATGGGACATGTGGACGAGCAGTACTTC. This codes for CASRMGHVDEQYF.

In nucleotides, the CDR3 is TGTGCCAGCATCCTTCCGGGACTAGTGCAGTATTTT. Its translation is CASILPGLVQYF. V gene TRBV6-4 combines with J gene TRBJ2-3; TRBD2 matches 8 bases. From germline, CDR1 is MRHNA and CDR2 SNTAGT. With V trimmed by 7 bases and J by 11 bases, 8 bases remained unmatched. This CDR3 is 12 amino acids long.

The rearrangement joins TRBV6-2 or TRBV6-3 to TRBJ2-5; 9 nucleotides agree with TRBD1. CDR3 length: 15 residues. With V trimmed by 5 bases and J by 3 bases, 7 bases remained unmatched. Germline loops: CDR1 MNHEY, CDR2 SVGEGT. The CDR3 loop is CASSTRDRVEETQYF. CDR3 in DNA: TGTGCCAGCAGTACCCGGGACAGGGTAGAAGAGACCCAGTACTTC.

V is TRBV6-5 and J is TRBJ1-1, with D uncertain. This CDR3 has 14 amino acids. Trimming removed 2 bases at V and 0 bases at J, with 7 bases between. Germline assignment: CDR1 MNHEY and CDR2 SVGAGI. Here the CDR3 DNA reads TGTGCCAGCAGTTACGGCCTCTTGAACACTGAAGCTTTCTTT. It specifies CASSYGLLNTEAFF.

This clone is medium-sized by share. J is TRBJ2-2 and V is TRBV2, with TRBD2 matching over 8 bases. The CDR3 has 13 residues. Germline loops: CDR1 SNHLY, CDR2 FYNNEI. Losses at the gene ends were 7 bases for V and 8 bases for J; bases not matched to a gene: 6. The CDR3 loop is CASTIIAGGELFF. The CDR3 nucleotides are TGTGCCAGCACCATAATAGCGGGAGGGGAGCTGTTTTTT.

The chain joins TRBV5-6 to TRBJ2-1, with D uncertain. This CDR3 is built from 15 residues. Deletions cut 2 bases from V and 8 bases from J, with 17 bases between. The germline V gene has CDR1 SGHDT and CDR2 YYEEEE. DNA of the CDR3: TGTGCCAGCAGCTTTCTGGCTGCTAGTTTCGATGAGCAGTTCTTC. Translation: CASSFLAASFDEQFF.

This clone was found a few times. This sequence joins TRBV12-3 or TRBV12-4 and TRBJ1-2; no firm D call. Trimming pared 3 bases from V and 5 bases from J, leaving 10 bases between. The CDR3 has 13 residues. The CDR3 region has the DNA TGTGCCAGCAGTTTGAGCTCGGTTTATGGCTACACCTTC. As protein: CASSLSSVYGYTF.

The J gene is TRBJ1-6, the V gene TRBV4-1, with 10 bases that match TRBD1. This CDR3 spans 14 amino acids. Trimming cost V 5 bases and J 9 bases; bases outside gene matches: 4. Germline loops: CDR1 MGHRA, CDR2 YSYEKL. CDR3 coding DNA: TGCGCCAGCAGCTTAGACAGGGGGCCTTCACCCCTCCACTTT. This translates into CASSLDRGPSPLHF.

The J gene is TRBJ2-3, the V gene TRBV7-3; 7 bases are a match to TRBD2. The germline V gene has CDR1 SGHTA and CDR2 FQGTGA. With 5 bases clipped from V and 3 bases from J, the junction kept 2 bases outside the gene matches. The length of the CDR3 is 13 residues. CDR3 sequence: CASSGGDTDTQYF. In DNA form, the CDR3 reads TGTGCCAGCAGCGGGGGGGATACAGATACGCAGTATTTT.

This sequence joins TRBV7-8 and TRBJ2-5; 7 bases align to TRBD2. The CDR3 runs to 14 residues. J was trimmed by 4 bases and V by 4 bases; bases with no gene match: 6. Germline V CDR1 and CDR2: SGHVS, FQNEAQ. CDR3 amino acids: CASSSGRGGETQYF. The CDR3 nucleotides read TGTGCCAGCAGCTCTGGGAGGGGAGGAGAGACCCAGTACTTC.

V gene TRBV10-3 combines with J gene TRBJ1-6; TRBD1 is a possible D gene (5 bases). Trimming took off 11 bases at V and 0 bases at J, with 8 bases between the two ends. This CDR3 contains 13 residues. Germline CDR1 is ENHRY and CDR2 is SYGVKD. In DNA, the CDR3 is TGTGCCTCCACAGGCTCCTATAATTCACCCCTCCACTTT. Protein: CASTGSYNSPLHF.

The CDR3 is CASSLLGKSGTSGNRNTGELFF. CDR3 sequence (DNA): TGTGCCAGCAGCTTATTAGGGAAATCCGGGACTAGCGGGAATCGGAACACCGGGGAGCTGTTTTTT. The J gene is TRBJ2-2, the V gene TRBV13; 13 bases agree with TRBD2. V lost 2 bases to trimming and J lost 1 base; unmatched junction nucleotides: 16. Germline CDR1 is PRHDT and CDR2 is FYEKMQ (reference sequence). The CDR3 is 22 residues long.

The V call is TRBV10-3, the J call TRBJ1-2; 8 bases are a match to TRBD1. The CDR3 has 14 amino acids. With V trimmed by 6 bases and J by 4 bases, 7 bases remained unmatched. Germline V gene sequence: CDR1 ENHRY, CDR2 SYGVKD. The CDR3, as DNA: TGTGCCATCAGCGTTGACAGGGGTGGCTATGGCTACACCTTC. It yields the protein CAISVDRGGYGYTF.

V and J are TRBV29-1 and TRBJ1-1; 7 nucleotides agree with TRBD1. V shed 5 bases, J shed 5 bases, and the junction held 8 bases outside the gene matches. CDR1 is SQVTM and CDR2 is ANQGSEA in the germline V gene. This CDR3 spans 13 amino acids. Written as DNA, the CDR3 is TGCAGCGTTCTGAGGGGGCCGGGGACTGAAGCTTTCTTT. Its translation: CSVLRGPGTEAFF.

The chain is built from TRBV7-9 and TRBJ2-2; the D is unclear. V was clipped by 0 bases and J by 1 base, with 6 bases between them. In germline, CDR1 is SEHNR, CDR2 FQNEAQ (reference sequence). The CDR3 totals 15 residues. This CDR3 reads CASSLASGNTGELFF. For the CDR3, the DNA is TGTGCCAGCAGCTTAGCCTCAGGGAACACCGGGGAGCTGTTTTTT. Drawing the rest from reference TRBV7-9 and TRBJ2-2, the complete variable domain is DTGVSQNPRHKITKRGQNVTFRCDPISEHNRLYWYRQTLGQGPEFLTYFQNEAQLEKSRLLSDRFSAERPKGSFSTLEIQRTEQGDSAMYLCASSLASGNTGELFFGEGSRLTVL.

The chain carries TRBV6-5 and TRBJ2-1, with 13 bases that match TRBD2. V lost 5 bases and J lost 10; bases outside the gene matches: 5. Germline-derived CDR1 and CDR2 are MNHEY and SVGAGI. The CDR3 length is 14 residues. The CDR3 protein is CASSTRTSGGEQFF. The CDR3 region has the DNA TGTGCCAGCAGTACCCGGACTAGCGGGGGAGAGCAGTTCTTC.

This clone was counted a single time. Other DNA sequences from this sample encode an identical CDR3 as well. CDR3: CASSLGTGGSYNEQFF. DNA for the CDR3: TGTGCCAGCAGTCTAGGGACAGGGGGATCCTACAATGAGCAGTTCTTC. This chain joins TRBV2 and TRBJ2-1, with 11 bases that match TRBD1. Germline loops: CDR1 SNHLY, CDR2 FYNNEI. V was pared by 5 bases and J by 1 base, with 4 bases of the junction left unmatched. The CDR3 sequence is 16 residues long.

The chain links TRBV5-1 to TRBJ2-1, with D possibly being TRBD1 (5 bases). From germline, CDR1 is SGHRS and CDR2 YFSETQ. Trimming left V 2 bases short and J 2 bases short, with 8 bases between. CDR3 length: 14 amino acids. As DNA, the CDR3 is TGCGCCAGCAGCTTCCCAGGGACCTACAATGAGCAGTTCTTC. Its translation: CASSFPGTYNEQFF. Combining the CDR3 with reference TRBV5-1 and TRBJ2-1 gives the whole variable domain KAGVTQTPRYLIKTRGQQVTLSCSPISGHRSVSWYQQTPGQGLQFLFEYFSETQRNKGNFPGRFSGRQFSNSRSEMNVSTLELGDSALYLCASSFPGTYNEQFFGPGTRLTVL.

This chain uses TRBV5-4 with TRBJ2-5; 8 bases align to TRBD1. V gave up 4 bases and J gave up 5 bases; unmatched junction bases: 10. This CDR3 comprises 15 residues. Germline loops: CDR1 SGHNT, CDR2 YYREEE (reference sequence). CDR3 DNA sequence: TGTGCCAGCAGCCAACGACAGGGGATAGGCGAGACCCAGTACTTC. Residues: CASSQRQGIGETQYF. Together with reference TRBV5-4 and TRBJ2-5, the CDR3 gives the full variable domain: ETGVTQSPTHLIKTRGQQVTLRCSSQSGHNTVSWYQQALGQGPQFIFQYYREEENGRGNFPPRFSGLQFPNYSSELNVNALELDDSALYLCASSQRQGIGETQYFGPGTRLLVL.